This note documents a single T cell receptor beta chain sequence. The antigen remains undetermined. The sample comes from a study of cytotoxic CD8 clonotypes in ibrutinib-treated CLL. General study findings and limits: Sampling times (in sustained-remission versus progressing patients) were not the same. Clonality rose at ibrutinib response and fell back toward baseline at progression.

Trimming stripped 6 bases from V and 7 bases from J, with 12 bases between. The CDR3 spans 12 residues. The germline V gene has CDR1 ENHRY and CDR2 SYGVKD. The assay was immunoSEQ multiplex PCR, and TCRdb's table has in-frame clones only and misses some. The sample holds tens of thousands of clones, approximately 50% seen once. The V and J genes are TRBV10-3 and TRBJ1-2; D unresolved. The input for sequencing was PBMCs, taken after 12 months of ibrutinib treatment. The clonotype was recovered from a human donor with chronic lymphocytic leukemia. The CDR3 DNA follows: TGTGCCATCAGGAACACACGAGGTGGCTACACCTTC. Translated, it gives CAIRNTRGGYTF.